The T cell receptor (beta chain) under discussion was sequenced for a study of blood T cells in healthy people across ages. Study-wide results and caveats: Possibly, changes in expanded clonotypes were confounded because donor CMV status was unknown.

Trimming pared 6 bases from V and 9 bases from J, leaving 15 bases between. Germline loops: CDR1 MGHDK, CDR2 SYGVNS. CDR3 length: 14 residues. Using a J-beta primer mix together with a sample-barcoded 5' primer, a second PCR was run for roughly 6 to 11 cycles. From the 5' RACE reads, TCRdb called clonotypes with MiXCR, one entry per CDR3 protein. There are some 900,000 distinct CDR3 sequences in the sample; around 48% occur only once, and around an eighth lies in the top ten. In the case of this clonotype: Antigen specificity is unknown.

This clonotype originated in a man aged 25-45 years in good health. The rearrangement links TRBV25-1 to TRBJ1-6; no reliable D call. The sequenced material came from blood. CDR3 DNA sequence: TGTGCCAGCAGCCCGTCAAGTAGTATTTCACCCCTCCACTTT. Amino acids: CASSPSSSISPLHF. Looking up the rest from reference TRBV25-1 and TRBJ1-6 gives the full variable domain: EADIYQTPRYLVIGTGKKITLECSQTMGHDKMYWYQQDPGMELHLIHYSYGVNSTEKGDLSSESTVSRIRTEHFPLTLESARPSHTSQYLCASSPSSSISPLHFGNGTRLTVT.